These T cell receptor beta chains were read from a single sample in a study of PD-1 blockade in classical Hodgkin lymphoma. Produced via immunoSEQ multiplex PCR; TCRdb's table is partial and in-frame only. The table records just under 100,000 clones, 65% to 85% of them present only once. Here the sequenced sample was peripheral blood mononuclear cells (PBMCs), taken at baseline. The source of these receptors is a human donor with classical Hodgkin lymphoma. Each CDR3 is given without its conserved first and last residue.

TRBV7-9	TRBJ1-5	ASSLGAGPAQH
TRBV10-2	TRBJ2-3	ASSELSAGAQY
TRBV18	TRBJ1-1	ASSPSGANTEAF
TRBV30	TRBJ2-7	AWSEASSYEQY
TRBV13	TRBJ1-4	ASSSTDRGINEKLF
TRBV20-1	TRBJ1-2	SAQSYGYT
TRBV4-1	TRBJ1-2	ASSPAGKNYGYT
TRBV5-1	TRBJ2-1	ASSLDGNNEQF
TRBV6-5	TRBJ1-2	ASSETGDYGYT
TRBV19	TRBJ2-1	ASTPQGAGVAYNEQF
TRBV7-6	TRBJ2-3	ASSLAVLAAVGTDTQY
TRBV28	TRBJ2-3	ASSFTESTDTQY
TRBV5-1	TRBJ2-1	ASSLPLAERGYEQF
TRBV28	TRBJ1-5	ASSWTGVDQPQH
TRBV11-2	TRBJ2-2	ASSFGLAGVIGELF
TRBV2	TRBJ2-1	ASRVLAGGDNEQF
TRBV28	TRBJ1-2	ASSLRLYGYT
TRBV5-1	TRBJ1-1	ASSPGRQNTEAF
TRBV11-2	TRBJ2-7	ASRRWGGTDEQY
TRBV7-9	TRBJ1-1	ASRPTGPNTEAF
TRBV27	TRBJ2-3	ASSLGLGESDTQY
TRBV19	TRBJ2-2	ASSIGGVNTGELF
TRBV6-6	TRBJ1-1	ASSYGGTEAF
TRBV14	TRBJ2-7	ASSRLGQGGYEQY
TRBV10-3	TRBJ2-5	AISDRAETQY
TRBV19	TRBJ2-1	ASSFRLASYNEQF
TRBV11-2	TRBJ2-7	ASSSLRRTSHEQY
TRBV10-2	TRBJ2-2	ASSETGVGELF
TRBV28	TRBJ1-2	ASSFQIGGYT
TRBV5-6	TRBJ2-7	ASRSVKSYEQY
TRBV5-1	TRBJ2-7	ASGGGGEWYEQY
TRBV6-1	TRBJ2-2	ASKIGVWAFGELF
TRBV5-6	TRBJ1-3	ASNEGPPGNTIY
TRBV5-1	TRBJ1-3	ASSLGRTSVSGNTIY
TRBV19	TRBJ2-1	ASTSTSGIPGGQF
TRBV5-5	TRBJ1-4	ASSFVPQNEKLF
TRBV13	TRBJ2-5	ASSLVGAGQETQY
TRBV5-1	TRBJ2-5	ASSLNVGETQY
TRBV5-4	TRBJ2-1	ASSLGPDYNEQF
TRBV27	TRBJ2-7	ASSLTDQGKPSYEQY
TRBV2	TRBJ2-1	ASSVYEQF
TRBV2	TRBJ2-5	ASRTRLARQETQY
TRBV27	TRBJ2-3	ASSPQTSFFTDTQY
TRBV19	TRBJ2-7	ASRPGTVPSDEQY
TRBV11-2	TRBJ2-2	ASSIRLAGSAVTGELF
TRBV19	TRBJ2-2	ASSLAGVAGELF
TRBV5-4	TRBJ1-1	ASGVGGPEAF
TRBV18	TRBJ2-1	ASSPGWTEYNEQF
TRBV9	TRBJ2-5	ASSVAPAGGLPSQETQY
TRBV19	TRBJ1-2	ASSIGRTSVYGYT
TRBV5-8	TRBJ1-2	ASSLDNPYGYT
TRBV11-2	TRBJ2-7	ASSQAPVSGEQY
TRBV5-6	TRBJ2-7	ASSLPSGPSYEQY
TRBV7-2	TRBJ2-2	ASSYRSGTGELF
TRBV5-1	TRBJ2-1	ASSFQLAEYEQF
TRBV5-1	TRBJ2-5	ASSLVASGRETQY
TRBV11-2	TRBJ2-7	ASSPRDRVDYEQY
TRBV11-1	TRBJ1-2	ASRGQTYGYT